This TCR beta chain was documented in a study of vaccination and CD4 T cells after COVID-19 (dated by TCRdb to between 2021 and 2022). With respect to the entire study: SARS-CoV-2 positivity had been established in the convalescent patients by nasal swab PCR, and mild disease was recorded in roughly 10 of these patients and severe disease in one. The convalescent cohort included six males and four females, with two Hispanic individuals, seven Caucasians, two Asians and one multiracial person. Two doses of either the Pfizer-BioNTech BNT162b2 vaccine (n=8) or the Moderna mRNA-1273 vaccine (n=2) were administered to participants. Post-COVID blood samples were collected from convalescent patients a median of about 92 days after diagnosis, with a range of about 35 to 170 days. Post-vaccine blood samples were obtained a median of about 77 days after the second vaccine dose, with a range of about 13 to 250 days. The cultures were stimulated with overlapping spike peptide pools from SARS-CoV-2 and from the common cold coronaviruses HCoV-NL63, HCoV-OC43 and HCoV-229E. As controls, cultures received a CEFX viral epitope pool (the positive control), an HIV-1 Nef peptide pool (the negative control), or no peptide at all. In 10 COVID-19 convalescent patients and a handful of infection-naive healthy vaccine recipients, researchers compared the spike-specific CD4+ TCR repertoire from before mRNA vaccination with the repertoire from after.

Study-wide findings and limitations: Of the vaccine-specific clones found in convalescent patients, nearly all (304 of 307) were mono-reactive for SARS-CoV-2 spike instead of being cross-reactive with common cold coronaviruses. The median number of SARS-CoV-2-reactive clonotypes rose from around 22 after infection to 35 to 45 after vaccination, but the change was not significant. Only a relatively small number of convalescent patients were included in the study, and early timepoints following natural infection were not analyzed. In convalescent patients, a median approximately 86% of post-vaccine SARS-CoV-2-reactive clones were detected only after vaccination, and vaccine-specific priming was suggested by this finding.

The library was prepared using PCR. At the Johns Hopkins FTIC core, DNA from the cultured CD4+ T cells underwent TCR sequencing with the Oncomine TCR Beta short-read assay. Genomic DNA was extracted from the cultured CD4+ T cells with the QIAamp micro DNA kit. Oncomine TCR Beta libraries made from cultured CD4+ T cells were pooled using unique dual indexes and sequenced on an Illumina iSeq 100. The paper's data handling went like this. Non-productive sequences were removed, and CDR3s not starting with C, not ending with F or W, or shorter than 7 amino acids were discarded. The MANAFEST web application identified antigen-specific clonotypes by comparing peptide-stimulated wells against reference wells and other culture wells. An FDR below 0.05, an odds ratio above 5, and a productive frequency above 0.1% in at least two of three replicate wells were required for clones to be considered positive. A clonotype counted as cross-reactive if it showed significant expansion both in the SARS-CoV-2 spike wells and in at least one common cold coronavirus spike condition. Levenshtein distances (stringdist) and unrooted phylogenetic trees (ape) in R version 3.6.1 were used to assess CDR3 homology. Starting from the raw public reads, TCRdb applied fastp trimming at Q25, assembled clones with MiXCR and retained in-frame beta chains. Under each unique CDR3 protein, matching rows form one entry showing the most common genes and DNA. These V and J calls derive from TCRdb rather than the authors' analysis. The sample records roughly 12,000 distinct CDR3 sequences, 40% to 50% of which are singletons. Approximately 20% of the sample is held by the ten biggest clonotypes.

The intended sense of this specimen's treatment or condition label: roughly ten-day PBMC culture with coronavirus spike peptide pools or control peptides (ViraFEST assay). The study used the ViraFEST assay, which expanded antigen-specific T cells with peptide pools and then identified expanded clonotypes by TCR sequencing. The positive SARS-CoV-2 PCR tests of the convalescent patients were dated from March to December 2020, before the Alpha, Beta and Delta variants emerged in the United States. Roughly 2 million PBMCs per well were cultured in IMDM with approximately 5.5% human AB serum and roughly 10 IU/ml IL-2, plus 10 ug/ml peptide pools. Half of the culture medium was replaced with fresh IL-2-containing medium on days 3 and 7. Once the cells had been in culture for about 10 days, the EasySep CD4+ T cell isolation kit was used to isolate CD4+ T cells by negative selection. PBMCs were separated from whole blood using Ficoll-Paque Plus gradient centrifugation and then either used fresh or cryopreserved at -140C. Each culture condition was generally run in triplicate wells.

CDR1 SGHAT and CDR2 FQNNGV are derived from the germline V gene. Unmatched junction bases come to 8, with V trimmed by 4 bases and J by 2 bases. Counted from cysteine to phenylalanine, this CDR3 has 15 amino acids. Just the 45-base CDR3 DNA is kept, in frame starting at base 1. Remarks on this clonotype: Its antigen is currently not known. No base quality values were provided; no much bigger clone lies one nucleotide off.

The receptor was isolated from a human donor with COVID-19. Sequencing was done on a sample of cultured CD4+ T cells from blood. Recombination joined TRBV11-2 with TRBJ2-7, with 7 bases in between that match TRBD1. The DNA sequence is TGTGCCAGCAGCTCATACAGGGGATTGGCCTACGAGCAGTACTTC. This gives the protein CASSSYRGLAYEQYF.